The 22 T cell receptor beta chains below come from one sample, sequenced in a study of a mutant IDH1 vaccine in newly diagnosed glioma. Noted time point: week 5, during vaccination. Topical imiquimod accompanied each vaccine dose, which consisted of 300 ug of mutant IDH1 20-mer peptide. Sequenced by immunoSEQ multiplex PCR; TCRdb stores in-frame clones only, minus some. The sample carries about 26,000 clones, approximately 79% recorded once. These receptors are not linked to any known antigen. The sequencing used PBMCs, collected from a glioma patient whose treatment included an IDH1 peptide vaccine. Every receptor here comes from a man between 35 and 55 years old with glioma. Some clones in this sample may be carry-over from other donors' samples.

V and J are TRBV7-9 and TRBJ1-5; tentative D call: TRBD1 (6 bases). Germline CDR1 is SEHNR and CDR2 is FQNEAQ (reference sequence). This CDR3 contains 15 residues. Between the trimmed V and J ends, which lost 7 bases and 1 base, there was a span of 14 bases. The CDR3 DNA follows: TGTGCCAGCAAAGGGGGGGCCGACAGCAATCAGCCCCAGCATTTT. Protein product: CASKGGADSNQPQHF.

The chain recombines TRBV10-3 with TRBJ2-5; unclear D gene. There are 10 residues in the CDR3. CDR1 is ENHRY, CDR2 SYGVKD, per germline. V was shortened by 8 bases and J by 2 bases, with 3 bases between the two germline ends. The CDR3 DNA reads TGTGCCATCGGACAAGAGACCCAGTACTTC. This encodes CAIGQETQYF.

The sample holds a few counts of this clone. The chain carries TRBV6-5 and TRBJ1-5; 9 positions agree with TRBD1. Trimming cost V 6 bases and J 7 bases; bases outside gene matches: 4. The germline V gene encodes CDR1 MNHEY and CDR2 SVGAGI. This CDR3 has 13 amino acids. CDR3 residues: CASSRQGGQPQHF. CDR3 in DNA: TGTGCCAGCAGCAGACAGGGGGGACAGCCCCAGCATTTT.

This clone has only one observation. The CDR3 loop is CASSSSGYNSPLHF. The DNA for the CDR3 is TGTGCCAGCAGCTCCTCGGGGTATAATTCACCCCTCCACTTT. The genes are TRBV7-2 and TRBJ1-6, with unresolved D. This CDR3 is built from 14 residues. Trimming removed 4 bases at V and 4 bases at J, with 8 bases between. Per germline, CDR1 SGHTA and CDR2 FQGNSA.

This chain's CDR3 is CASSQAGRDRGFQPQHF. The DNA of the CDR3 is TGTGCCAGCAGCCAAGCGGGCCGGGACAGGGGATTTCAGCCCCAGCATTTT. The chain uses TRBV4-2 and TRBJ1-5; 10 bases map to TRBD1. The CDR3 contains 17 residues. From germline, CDR1 is LGHNA and CDR2 YNFKEQ. The J segment lost 6 bases and the V segment lost 1 base, leaving 9 bases of the junction unmatched.

This chain joins TRBV7-2 and TRBJ2-7, with TRBD1 matching over 8 bases. The CDR3 extends over 15 amino acids. V shed 5 bases and J 3 bases; nucleotides not matched to a gene: 9. Germline CDR1 is SGHTA and CDR2 is FQGNSA. The DNA for the CDR3 is TGTGCCAGCAGCGTATCTTCCGGGACAGGCTACGAGCAGTACTTC. This encodes CASSVSSGTGYEQYF.

The chain couples TRBV2 to TRBJ1-2, with 7 bases matching TRBD1. Germline CDR1 and CDR2: SNHLY and FYNNEI. Trimming cost V 6 bases and J 8 bases; bases outside gene matches: 9. The CDR3 length is 13 residues. CDR3 protein: CASRPARGSGYTF. The CDR3 DNA reads TGTGCCAGCAGGCCGGCCAGGGGGAGCGGCTACACCTTC.

The chain uses TRBV30 and TRBJ2-3, with unresolved D. This CDR3 is built from 12 residues. Germline lookup yields CDR1 GTSNPN and CDR2 SVGIG (reference sequence). V lost 3 bases and J lost 2, with 6 bases in between. CDR3 amino acids: CAWSGFTDTQYF. The DNA of the CDR3 is TGTGCCTGGAGCGGGTTCACAGATACGCAGTATTTT.

This clone was observed a few times. V is TRBV2 and J is TRBJ1-1, with D unresolved. The germline CDR1 and CDR2 sequences are SNHLY and FYNNEI. V gave up 6 bases and J gave up 4 bases, with 18 bases separating them. CDR3 length: 15 residues. The CDR3 sequence is CASSSPVRKGTEAFF. CDR3 nucleotides: TGTGCCAGCAGCAGTCCCGTCCGGAAAGGCACTGAAGCTTTCTTT.

This chain uses TRBV6-5 with TRBJ2-3; D is uncertain. This CDR3 comprises 14 residues. The germline CDR1 and CDR2 sequences are MNHEY and SVGAGI. Trimming stripped 6 bases from V and 3 bases from J, with 13 bases between. The CDR3 nucleotides read TGTGCCAGCAGGCGACAAGAATCTACAGATACGCAGTATTTT. Its protein is CASRRQESTDTQYF.

DNA for the CDR3: TGTGCCATCAGTGAGTGGGGCAGGGTGGATGAAAAACTGTTTTTT. Translation gives CAISEWGRVDEKLFF. V gene TRBV10-3 combines with J gene TRBJ1-4; tentatively, D is TRBD1 (5 bases). The V end lost 1 base, the J end lost 6 bases, and 12 bases lay between the germline ends. Per germline, CDR1 ENHRY and CDR2 SYGVKD. The CDR3 is 15 residues long.

This CDR3 reads CASSTTGLARTGELFF. The CDR3 bases are TGTGCCAGCAGCACAACGGGACTAGCCCGCACCGGGGAGCTGTTTTTT. The chain carries TRBV27 and TRBJ2-2; 9 nucleotides line up with TRBD2. Unmatched junction bases numbered 9, after V lost 6 bases and J lost 4 bases. Germline lookup yields CDR1 MNHEY and CDR2 SMNVEV (reference sequence). The CDR3 extends over 16 amino acids.

A few counts support this clone. The chain carries TRBV4-1 and TRBJ2-2, with TRBD2 identical over 13 bases. With 1 base clipped from V and 4 bases from J, the junction kept 6 bases outside the gene matches. This CDR3 spans 18 amino acids. CDR1 is MGHRA, CDR2 YSYEKL, per germline. CDR3 sequence reads: CASSQGGLAGVGTGELFF. The CDR3, as DNA: TGCGCCAGCAGCCAAGGAGGACTAGCGGGGGTCGGCACCGGGGAGCTGTTTTTT.

This chain links TRBV30 with TRBJ2-1; D remains ambiguous. Trimming left V 2 bases short and J 1 base short, with 12 bases between. The CDR3 contains 15 residues. Germline V lookup: CDR1 GTSNPN, CDR2 SVGIG (reference sequence). The CDR3 DNA sequence: TGTGCCTGGAGTTCTGACGGCTTTTCCTACAATGAGCAGTTCTTC. Amino acids: CAWSSDGFSYNEQFF. Filled out from reference TRBV30 and TRBJ2-1, the complete variable domain reads SQTIHQWPATLVQPVGSPLSLECTVEGTSNPNLYWYRQAAGRGLQLLFYSVGIGQISSEVPQNLSASRPQDRQFILSSKKLLLSDSGFYLCAWSSDGFSYNEQFFGPGTRLTVL.

This clone was seen a single time. As DNA, the CDR3 is TGTGCCAGCAGCTCCACCGGGACAGCCTCTGGAAACACCATATATTTT. Its protein product is CASSSTGTASGNTIYF. This chain uses TRBV5-4 with TRBJ1-3; 7 positions agree with TRBD1. This CDR3 is built from 16 residues. The V gene's germline CDR1 is SGHNT and CDR2 YYREEE (reference sequence). The trim removed 3 bases at V and 0 bases at J, leaving 6 bases unmatched.

This clone was detected once. The genes are TRBV29-1 and TRBJ1-2; TRBD1 aligns across 11 bases. The CDR3 spans 13 residues. Per the germline V gene, CDR1 is SQVTM and CDR2 is ANQGSEA. The trim removed 7 bases at V and 7 bases at J, leaving 8 bases unmatched. CDR3 DNA sequence: TGCAGCGGTACCGGACAGGGGGCGGGTGGCTACACCTTC. It specifies CSGTGQGAGGYTF. The entire variable domain, with the rest obtained from reference TRBV29-1 and TRBJ1-2, is as follows: SAVISQKPSRDICQRGTSLTIQCQVDSQVTMMFWYRQQPGQSLTLIATANQGSEATYESGFVIDKFPISRPNLTFSTLTVSNMSPEDSSIYLCSGTGQGAGGYTFGSGTRLTVV.

The chain uses TRBV30 and TRBJ1-3; a weak D match, TRBD1 (5 bases). V was cut by 4 bases and J by 0 bases, with 13 bases left in between. This CDR3 has 15 residues. Germline V gene data show CDR1 as GTSNPN and CDR2 as SVGIG (reference sequence). CDR3 coding DNA: TGTGCCTGGAATTTTGGGACGGGCTCTGGAAACACCATATATTTT. It encodes CAWNFGTGSGNTIYF.

The chain joins TRBV6-1 to TRBJ1-4; 7 bases match TRBD1. The V gene end was trimmed by 4 bases and the J gene end by 4 bases; junction bases not matched to a gene: 12. Looked up from germline, CDR1 is MNHNS and CDR2 is SASEGT. The CDR3 is 17 residues long. CDR3 protein: CASSAGQKLGFNEKLFF. CDR3 sequence (DNA): TGTGCCAGCAGTGCGGGACAGAAGTTGGGGTTTAATGAAAAACTGTTTTTT.

The chain recombines TRBV30 with TRBJ2-2, with 7 nucleotides matching TRBD2. The CDR3 spans 15 residues. With 0 bases clipped from V and 0 bases from J, the junction kept 1 base outside the gene matches. In germline, CDR1 is GTSNPN, CDR2 SVGIG (reference sequence). The CDR3 here is CAWSVAGANTGELFF. CDR3 DNA sequence: TGTGCCTGGAGTGTGGCGGGGGCGAACACCGGGGAGCTGTTTTTT.

This clone was counted between two and nine times. The rearrangement links TRBV7-2 to TRBJ2-4; weak D call: TRBD2 (5 bases). Germline CDR1 is SGHTA and CDR2 is FQGNSA. With 3 bases removed from V and 8 bases from J, the gap between germline ends came to 11 bases. This CDR3 has 13 residues. The CDR3 region is CASSLGGLDIQYF. The CDR3 DNA reads as TGTGCCAGCAGCTTGGGCGGGCTGGACATTCAGTACTTC.

The chain combines TRBV30 with TRBJ2-7; the match to TRBD1 covers 12 bases. The J segment lost 7 bases and the V segment lost 2 bases, leaving 6 bases of the junction unmatched. Per germline, CDR1 GTSNPN and CDR2 SVGIG (reference sequence). The CDR3 runs 14 residues. CDR3 coding DNA: TGTGCCTGGAGTTGGGACAGGGGGCAAGTTGAGCAGTACTTC. Protein: CAWSWDRGQVEQYF.

The chain links TRBV5-4 to TRBJ1-6, with 8 bases lining up with TRBD1. With 6 bases clipped from V and 0 bases from J, the junction kept 5 bases outside the gene matches. This CDR3 has 16 amino acids. Germline V CDR1 and CDR2: SGHNT, YYREEE (reference sequence). In DNA, the CDR3 is TGTGCCAGCACGGACAGGGAAGGCTCCTATAATTCACCCCTCCACTTT. Translated: CASTDREGSYNSPLHF.